This T cell receptor beta chain originates from a study of T cell responses to AZD1222 COVID-19 vaccine. Study observations and caveats: The repertoires were collected only after the peak T cell response. Among the donors, most were white British and more were female, and clonal diversity was possibly underestimated. Spike regions recognized by vaccine-associated CD4 TCRs spanned the protein, led by 160-218 and 743-854.

Clones were read by immunoSEQ multiplex PCR, and TCRdb kept only the in-frame ones, dropping some. The sample includes around 120,000 clones, approximately 90% of them seen just once. This clone appeared once. Its specificity is unknown. Germline loops: CDR1 GTSNPN, CDR2 SVGIG (reference sequence). The length of the CDR3 is 15 residues. V was clipped by 2 bases and J by 3 bases; unmatched bases: 5. The chain has TRBV30 and TRBJ1-4, with TRBD1 matching 8 bases. The receptor was derived from an adult in good health. The specimen was peripheral blood, collected on day 0 of AZD1222 vaccination. The CDR3 nucleotides read TGTGCCTGGAGTTTCACAGGGGGGGCTAATGAAAAACTGTTTTTT. Its translation: CAWSFTGGANEKLFF.